This T cell receptor beta chain was sequenced for a study of CD8+ T cells in alopecia areata. Study summary: Treatment with tofacitinib (6 to 18 months) was followed by 6 months off drug.

The study, taken as a whole, reports: Scalp clonality dropped significantly under tofacitinib, as did expanded CD8+ top-100 clones. Scalp sample data also include resident alphabeta T cells from normal skin.

Sequencing relied on a cDNA template that was reverse transcribed from extracted RNA. Some clones are missing from TCRdb's copy, which holds only in-frame ones; the method was immunoSEQ multiplex PCR. The sample contains 150,000 or so clones, about three fifths of which appear only once. About this clone itself: Its antigen is unidentified.

Treatment described: oral pan-JAK inhibitor, 5-10 mg twice daily. PBMCs, the starting material, were the source of sorted CD4+ and CD8+ T cells. The germline V gene encodes CDR1 ENHRY and CDR2 SYGVKD. Trimming at V came to 0 bases and at J to 7 bases, leaving 11 bases not matched to a gene. The length of the CDR3 is 17 residues. The sample here was CD4+ T cells sorted from blood, taken at week 4, from a patient treated with tofacitinib. This clonotype originated in a human donor with alopecia areata. The rearrangement links TRBV10-3 to TRBJ1-5, with TRBD1 identical over 8 bases. DNA of the CDR3: TGTGCCATCAGTGAGTCGTGGGGAAACAGGGGGGACCAGCCCCAGCATTTT. Encoded protein: CAISESWGNRGDQPQHF.